This T cell receptor (beta chain) stems from a study of T cell responses to AZD1222 COVID-19 vaccine. TCRdb's copy holds only in-frame clones and misses some; the assay was immunoSEQ multiplex PCR. Seen here are around 160,000 clones, more than 70% observed once, and the top ten hold roughly 16%. Turning to this clone: As yet, its antigen is unknown.

Trimming left V 3 bases short and J 5 bases short, with 5 bases between. The CDR3 is 12 amino acids. Study-wide points: Baseline antibody screening turned up just six seropositive AZD1222 recipients.

This TCR came from an adult in good health. The chain uses TRBV12-3 or TRBV12-4 and TRBJ2-1; the D is unclear. The starting material was peripheral blood, obtained on day 0 of AZD1222 vaccination. The CDR3 is CASSFINNEQFF. CDR3 nucleotides: TGTGCCAGCAGTTTCATCAACAATGAGCAGTTCTTC.